This T cell receptor (beta chain) stems from a study of T cell responses to AZD1222 COVID-19 vaccine. General study results and limits: The peak T cell response came first, and repertoires were sampled only after it.

Germline V lookup: CDR1 SGHDT, CDR2 YYEEEE. Trimming pared 3 bases from V and 2 bases from J, leaving 12 bases between. CDR3 length: 15 residues. On this clone: What it recognizes is unknown.

TCRdb keeps only in-frame clones here, not all; method: immunoSEQ multiplex PCR. Of some 80,000 clones listed, about 87% are singletons. The sample in question was peripheral blood, obtained 28 days after the second dose of the MenACWY control vaccine. V and J are TRBV5-6 and TRBJ1-3; D remains ambiguous. The receptor comes from an adult who received the MenACWY meningococcal vaccine as a control. For the CDR3, the DNA is TGTGCCAGCAGCTCGGCCCGGGCAGCTGGAAACACCATATATTTT. This encodes CASSSARAAGNTIYF.